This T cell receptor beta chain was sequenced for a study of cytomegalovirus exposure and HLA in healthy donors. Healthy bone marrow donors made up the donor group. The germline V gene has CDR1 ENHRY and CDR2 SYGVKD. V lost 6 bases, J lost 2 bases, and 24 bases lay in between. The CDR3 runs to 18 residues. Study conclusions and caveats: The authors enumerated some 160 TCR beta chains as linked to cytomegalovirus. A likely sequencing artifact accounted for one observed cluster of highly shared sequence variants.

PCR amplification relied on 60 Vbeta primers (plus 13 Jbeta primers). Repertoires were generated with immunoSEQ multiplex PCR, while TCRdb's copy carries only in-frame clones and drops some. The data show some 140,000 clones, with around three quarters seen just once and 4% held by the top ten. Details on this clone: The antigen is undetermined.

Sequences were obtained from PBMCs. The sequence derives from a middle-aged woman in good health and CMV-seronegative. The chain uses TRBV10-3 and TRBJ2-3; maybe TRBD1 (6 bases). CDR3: CAIRLTVGAPPITDTQYF. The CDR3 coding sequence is TGTGCCATCAGACTGACAGTGGGGGCGCCCCCAATCACAGATACGCAGTATTTT.